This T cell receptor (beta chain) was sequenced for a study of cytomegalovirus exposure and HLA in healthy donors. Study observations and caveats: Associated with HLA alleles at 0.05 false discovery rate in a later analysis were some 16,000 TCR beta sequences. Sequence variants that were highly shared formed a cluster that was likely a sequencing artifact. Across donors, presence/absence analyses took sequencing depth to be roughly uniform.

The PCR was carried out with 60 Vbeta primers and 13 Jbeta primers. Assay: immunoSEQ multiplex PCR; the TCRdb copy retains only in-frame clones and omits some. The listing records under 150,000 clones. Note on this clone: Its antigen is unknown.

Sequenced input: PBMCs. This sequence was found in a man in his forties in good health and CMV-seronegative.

The CDR3 here is CASSQDRLTPTGELFF. The CDR3 region has the DNA TGTGCCAGCAGCCAAGACCGCCTAACTCCCACCGGGGAGCTGTTTTTT. The V call is TRBV4-2, the J call TRBJ2-2, with unresolved D. Germline CDR1 is LGHNA and CDR2 is YNFKEQ. V lost 0 bases to trimming and J lost 4 bases, with 12 bases between them. This CDR3 has 16 amino acids.